Listed here are 12 T cell receptor beta chains from one sample, sequenced in a study of blood T cell repertoires in COVID-19. Generated by immunoSEQ multiplex PCR, the TCRdb table keeps only in-frame clones and is missing some. Of more than 150,000 clones listed, roughly 79% were seen once; the top ten hold less than 15%. The sample comprised peripheral blood. The receptors stem from a woman of 80 years or more with COVID-19, enrolled during active disease.

The genes are TRBV5-5 and TRBJ1-5, with D uncertain. The germline CDR1 and CDR2 sequences are SGHKS and YYEKEE (reference sequence). Trimming took 4 bases from V and 4 from J, leaving 9 bases between them. The CDR3 sequence is 13 residues long. CDR3 loop: CASSLLLNQPQHF. CDR3 nucleotide sequence: TGTGCCAGCAGCCTCTTACTTAATCAGCCCCAGCATTTT.

CDR3 DNA: TGTGCCAGCAGTTACTCCGGGCGGGTGGAGACCCAGTACTTC. Translation gives CASSYSGRVETQYF. V is TRBV6-2 or TRBV6-3 and J is TRBJ2-5, with TRBD2 as a possible D gene (5 bases). CDR3 length: 14 residues. From germline, CDR1 is MNHEY and CDR2 SVGEGT. The germline V and J ends were trimmed by 0 bases and 5 bases, with 10 bases remaining between them.

V and J are TRBV27 and TRBJ1-5, with D maybe TRBD1 (6 bases). CDR3 length equals 15 residues. Germline V CDR1 and CDR2: MNHEY, SMNVEV (reference sequence). V was clipped by 6 bases and J by 3 bases, with 15 bases between them. This CDR3 is CASSQGQRYNQPQHF. In DNA form, the CDR3 reads TGTGCCAGCAGCCAAGGACAGAGGTACAATCAGCCCCAGCATTTT.

The J gene is TRBJ1-3, the V gene TRBV19, with TRBD1 matching 11 bases. CDR3 length: 15 residues. Trimming at V came to 6 bases and at J to 3 bases, leaving 4 bases not matched to a gene. CDR1 is LNHDA and CDR2 is SQIVND in the germline V gene (reference sequence). The CDR3 sequence: CASSPDRGLGNTIYF. In nucleotides, the CDR3 is TGTGCCAGTAGCCCGGACAGGGGGCTTGGAAACACCATATATTTT.

The chain is built from TRBV11-3 and TRBJ2-2; D is perhaps TRBD2 (6 bases). The CDR3 runs 13 residues. The germline gives CDR1 SGHNT, CDR2 YENEEA. V dropped 0 bases and J dropped 11 bases, with 10 bases sitting between them. CDR3 coding DNA: TGTGCCAGCAGCTTAGATTCCGGGACTGAGCTGTTTTTT. It translates to CASSLDSGTELFF.

The chain employs TRBV7-2 and TRBJ1-6; 10 bases align to TRBD1. J lost 9 bases, V lost 5 bases, and 7 bases had no gene match. CDR3 size: 15 residues. CDR1 and CDR2 from the germline V gene are SGHTA and FQGNSA. This CDR3 reads CASSLRQGAISPLHF. The CDR3 DNA reads as TGTGCCAGCAGCCTCCGACAGGGGGCAATTTCACCCCTCCACTTT.

Only a few counts were recorded for this clone. This sequence joins TRBV10-3 and TRBJ2-5; the match to TRBD2 covers 7 bases. The V gene end was trimmed by 2 bases and the J gene end by 0 bases; junction bases not matched to a gene: 3. The germline V gene encodes CDR1 ENHRY and CDR2 SYGVKD. This CDR3 region has 15 residues. CDR3 coding DNA: TGTGCCATCAGTGAGGTGGGGGGGAACCAAGAGACCCAGTACTTC. Translation: CAISEVGGNQETQYF.

The chain carries TRBV5-6 and TRBJ1-5, with D tentatively TRBD1 (6 bases). The CDR3 loop spans 15 amino acids. V shed 0 bases and J shed 2 bases, with 9 bases lying between them. Germline-derived CDR1 and CDR2 are SGHDT and YYEEEE. Written as DNA, the CDR3 is TGTGCCAGCAGCTTGGACAGGGTTGGCAATCAGCCCCAGCATTTT. This sequence encodes CASSLDRVGNQPQHF.

The chain is built from TRBV25-1 and TRBJ2-4, with TRBD1 matching over 9 bases. CDR1 is MGHDK and CDR2 is SYGVNS in the germline V gene. V shed 3 bases, J shed 2 bases, and the junction held 8 bases outside the gene matches. This CDR3 spans 17 amino acids. The CDR3 protein is CASSEGFGQGTKNIQYF. CDR3 DNA: TGTGCCAGCAGTGAGGGTTTTGGACAGGGGACCAAAAACATTCAGTACTTC.

This chain connects TRBV2 to TRBJ1-2; 9 bases align to TRBD1. This CDR3 has 15 amino acids. The ends lost 6 bases at V and 3 bases at J; junction bases unmatched: 8. Looked up from germline, CDR1 is SNHLY and CDR2 is FYNNEI. The CDR3 is CASRGGQGDDYGYTF. The CDR3 DNA reads TGTGCCAGCAGAGGGGGACAGGGCGATGACTATGGCTACACCTTC.

The chain carries TRBV7-2 and TRBJ2-3; TRBD2 matches at 10 bases. V lost 2 bases and J lost 6; bases outside the gene matches: 5. The CDR3 length is 15 residues. CDR1 is SGHTA and CDR2 is FQGNSA in the germline V gene. This CDR3 reads CASSLQAGGLDTQYF. In DNA form, the CDR3 reads TGTGCCAGCAGCTTACAAGCGGGGGGGCTGGATACGCAGTATTTT.

The V and J genes are TRBV28 and TRBJ1-6; possible D gene TRBD1, 6 bases. CDR3 length equals 13 residues. The germline CDR1 and CDR2 sequences are MDHEN and SYDVKM. The V and J ends lost 5 bases and 10 bases respectively, with 12 bases between them. DNA of the CDR3: TGTGCCAGCAGTACACAACAGGGATCACCCCTCCACTTT. Protein sequence: CASSTQQGSPLHF.